The clone carrying this T cell receptor (beta chain) is a singleton in its sample. The data are from a study of shared clonotypes between healthy human individuals. Method: immunoSEQ multiplex PCR; TCRdb's copy keeps in-frame clones and lacks some. The repertoire consists of some 1,400,000 clones, with around 97% occurring once and the leading ten covering about 1%. The CDR3 length is 14 residues. Trimming took off 6 bases at V and 2 bases at J, with 13 bases between the two ends. CDR1 is MDHEN, CDR2 SYDVKM, per germline. The chain is built from TRBV28 and TRBJ1-2, with D uncertain. Sequencing was performed on naive CD4+ T cells sorted from blood. Noted subset: CD45RA+ positively selected. The source is a man between 25 and 39 years old in good health. The CDR3 sequence is CASRDPVGNYGYTF. The DNA of the CDR3 is TGTGCCAGCAGGGACCCTGTGGGGAACTATGGCTACACCTTC.